What follows are 13 T cell receptor beta chains derived from one specimen sequenced in a study of beta chain features in type 1 diabetes (dated by TCRdb to 2016 to 2019). Preparation of the library involved the immunoSEQ multiplex PCR assay. The entire amount of isolated RNA was reverse transcribed using the High Capacity cDNA Reverse Transcription Kit, so the sequenced TCRB transcripts were expressed ones. Held by TCRdb, this immuneACCESS table contains in-frame sequences only and omits some clones. Under half of the omission traces to an unresolved V gene where checked; the cause of the rest is unknown. Within this sample are about 240,000 clones, with roughly 30% of them counted one time only. Roughly 4% of the sample lies in the top ten. Sequences were obtained from central memory CD4+ T cells from blood. The receptors here all came from a young man in good health.

The rearrangement joins TRBV2 to TRBJ2-2, with TRBD2 matching 7 bases. This CDR3 is built from 15 residues. Unmatched junction bases numbered 5, after V lost 7 bases and J lost 0 bases. Germline assignment: CDR1 SNHLY and CDR2 FYNNEI. CDR3 bases: TGTGCCAGCAATTCCGGGACTACGAACACCGGGGAGCTGTTTTTT. As protein: CASNSGTTNTGELFF.

The rearrangement joins TRBV7-2 to TRBJ1-1; 9 bases match TRBD1. Germline V CDR1 and CDR2: SGHTA, FQGNSA. The ends lost 6 bases at V and 11 bases at J; junction bases unmatched: 13. The CDR3 spans 14 residues. The CDR3 is CASRGNSGQGVAFF. The CDR3 DNA is TGTGCCAGCAGGGGAAACTCGGGACAGGGTGTCGCTTTCTTT.

This clone showed up just a few times. This chain uses TRBV4-3 with TRBJ2-1; 7 bases line up with TRBD2. This CDR3 contains 16 residues. Germline V CDR1 and CDR2: LGHNA, YSLEER. The trim removed 0 bases at V and 2 bases at J, leaving 4 bases unmatched. For the CDR3, the DNA is TGCGCCAGCAGCCAAGAAACAGCGGGGACCTACAATGAGCAGTTCTTC. It translates to CASSQETAGTYNEQFF.

This clone was detected only a few times. The sample holds other DNA sequences that translate to the same CDR3. The chain uses TRBV7-2 and TRBJ1-1; D is uncertain. Germline-derived CDR1 and CDR2 are SGHTA and FQGNSA. The CDR3 spans 13 residues. V was pared by 3 bases and J by 1 base, with 6 bases between. The CDR3 is CASSFGRNTEAFF. In DNA, the CDR3 is TGTGCCAGCAGCTTCGGGAGGAACACTGAAGCTTTCTTT.

Ten or more counts support this clone. Other DNA sequences within the sample encode an identical CDR3. The V gene is TRBV18, the J gene TRBJ2-1; TRBD2 matches 10 bases. This CDR3 is 15 amino acids long. Germline V gene data show CDR1 as KGHSH and CDR2 as LQKENI. J lost 5 bases, V lost 4 bases, and 5 bases had no gene match. The chain's CDR3 is CASSRGLAGDNEQFF. DNA of the CDR3: TGTGCCAGCTCACGAGGGCTAGCGGGGGACAATGAGCAGTTCTTC.

For the CDR3, the DNA is TGCAGTGCTTCAGGTGTCACTGAAGCTTTCTTT. The encoded protein is CSASGVTEAFF. The rearrangement links TRBV20-1 to TRBJ1-1; D is uncertain. Trimming took off 5 bases at V and 4 bases at J, with 8 bases between the two ends. The V gene's germline CDR1 is DFQATT and CDR2 SNEGSKA (reference sequence). CDR3 length: 11 residues.

This sequence joins TRBV2 and TRBJ2-7; 8 bases line up with TRBD1. The length of the CDR3 is 14 residues. With 7 bases clipped from V and 0 bases from J, the junction kept 5 bases outside the gene matches. Germline values: CDR1 SNHLY, CDR2 FYNNEI. In DNA, the CDR3 is TGTGCCAGCACCTTGGACAGGGCCTCCTACGAGCAGTACTTC. Translated: CASTLDRASYEQYF.

The V gene is TRBV15, the J gene TRBJ2-1, with 8 bases identical to TRBD2. CDR3 length: 16 residues. V lost 0 bases and J lost 4; bases outside the gene matches: 5. Germline CDR1 LNHNV, CDR2 YYDKDF (reference sequence). CDR3 DNA sequence: TGTGCCACCAGCAGAGACGTCGGGAGGGATTACAATGAGCAGTTCTTC. It specifies CATSRDVGRDYNEQFF.

The chain combines TRBV6-1 with TRBJ2-7; D not certain. V was pared by 7 bases and J by 7 bases, with 14 bases between. This CDR3 comprises 12 residues. Germline CDR1 reads MNHNS; CDR2 reads SASEGT. The CDR3 sequence: CASNDGVREQYF. The CDR3 DNA reads as TGTGCCAGCAATGACGGCGTACGGGAGCAGTACTTC.

J is TRBJ1-5 and V is TRBV11-2; D gene uncertain. CDR1 and CDR2 from the germline V gene are SGHAT and FQNNGV. The V and J ends lost 5 bases and 1 base respectively, with 3 bases between them. The CDR3 has 12 residues. The CDR3 DNA reads TGTGCCAGCAGCCAAAGCAATCAGCCCCAGCATTTT. Amino acid sequence: CASSQSNQPQHF.

There are a few counts of this clone. V is TRBV23-1 and J is TRBJ1-2; no clear D. TRBV23-1 is recorded as an ORF, its role being uncertain. The CDR3 is 12 amino acids. Trimming shortened V by 2 bases and J by 5 bases, and 6 bases separated the two germline ends. The CDR3 nucleotides read TGCGCCAGCAGTCAACAGAAATATGGCTACACCTTC. Its translation: CASSQQKYGYTF.

This clone has more than one count but fewer than ten. The chain has TRBV7-9 and TRBJ1-1; tentative D call: TRBD1 (6 bases). The CDR3 covers 12 residues. The germline V and J ends were trimmed by 3 bases and 4 bases, with 6 bases remaining between them. Germline-derived CDR1 and CDR2 are SEHNR and FQNEAQ (reference sequence). CDR3 DNA: TGTGCCAGCAGCTTGGACAGCACTGAAGCTTTCTTT. Encoded protein: CASSLDSTEAFF.

This clone turned up a few times. The rearrangement links TRBV30 to TRBJ2-1; tentative D call: TRBD1 (6 bases). Looked up from germline, CDR1 is GTSNPN and CDR2 is SVGIG (reference sequence). The CDR3 has 15 residues. V was cut by 2 bases and J by 5 bases, with 16 bases left in between. The CDR3 is CAWSSTGHLNNEQFF. The CDR3 DNA reads TGTGCCTGGAGTTCCACGGGACACCTAAACAATGAGCAGTTCTTC.